The next 31 T cell receptor beta chains were all read from a single sample in a study of T cell responses to AZD1222 COVID-19 vaccine. The table came from immunoSEQ multiplex PCR; TCRdb's copy has only in-frame clones and leaves some out. The repertoire holds fewer than 100,000 clones, with around nine tenths as singletons. This sample comprised peripheral blood, obtained 28 days after the second AZD1222 dose. These receptor sequences come from an adult who received the AZD1222 COVID-19 vaccine.

The CDR3 coding sequence is TGTGCCAGCAGCTTGGGGGGTGCGGCCAAAAACATTCAGTACTTC. It yields the protein CASSLGGAAKNIQYF. V is TRBV7-9 and J is TRBJ2-4; TRBD2 might be the D (6 bases). CDR1 is SEHNR, CDR2 FQNEAQ, per germline (reference sequence). This CDR3 spans 15 amino acids. V was pared by 3 bases and J by 1 base, with 10 bases between.

The chain has TRBV5-4 and TRBJ1-2; no definite D call. CDR3 length equals 15 residues. CDR1 is SGHNT and CDR2 is YYREEE in the germline V gene (reference sequence). V was cut by 4 bases and J by 7 bases, with 20 bases left in between. The CDR3 loop reads CASSGGPAARGGYTF. The CDR3, as DNA: TGTGCCAGCAGCGGAGGGCCGGCGGCCCGAGGTGGCTACACCTTC. Full variable domain (rest looked up from reference TRBV5-4 and TRBJ1-2): ETGVTQSPTHLIKTRGQQVTLRCSSQSGHNTVSWYQQALGQGPQFIFQYYREEENGRGNFPPRFSGLQFPNYSSELNVNALELDDSALYLCASSGGPAARGGYTFGSGTRLTVV.

V gene TRBV5-1 combines with J gene TRBJ2-5; 8 bases line up with TRBD1. The CDR3 has 16 amino acids. Germline lookup yields CDR1 SGHRS and CDR2 YFSETQ. The V segment lost 3 bases and the J segment 1 base; nucleotides outside the gene matches: 8. CDR3 nucleotide sequence: TGCGCCAGCAGCTCAGGGACCACAGGGGGCCAAGAGACCCAGTACTTC. It specifies CASSSGTTGGQETQYF. Full variable domain (missing parts from reference TRBV5-1 and TRBJ2-5): KAGVTQTPRYLIKTRGQQVTLSCSPISGHRSVSWYQQTPGQGLQFLFEYFSETQRNKGNFPGRFSGRQFSNSRSEMNVSTLELGDSALYLCASSSGTTGGQETQYFGPGTRLLVL.

The V and J genes are TRBV18 and TRBJ1-1; perhaps TRBD1 as D (5 bases). The V end was cut by 5 bases, the J end by 0 bases, with 19 bases between. CDR1 and CDR2 from the germline V gene are KGHSH and LQKENI. CDR3 length: 17 residues. The CDR3 protein is CASSSLGGSTVNTEAFF. Here the CDR3 DNA reads TGTGCCAGCTCATCACTCGGGGGATCAACAGTGAACACTGAAGCTTTCTTT.

Only a few counts were recorded for this clone. The CDR3 spells CASSLELNTEAFF. The CDR3 DNA reads as TGTGCCAGCAGCTTAGAATTGAACACTGAAGCTTTCTTT. This chain connects TRBV11-2 to TRBJ1-1; D is undetermined. The CDR3 sequence is 13 residues long. V dropped 0 bases and J dropped 0 bases, with 2 bases sitting between them. Germline CDR1 SGHAT, CDR2 FQNNGV.

The chain uses TRBV5-1 and TRBJ1-1; TRBD1 is a possible D gene (5 bases). Germline assignment: CDR1 SGHRS and CDR2 YFSETQ. Trimming stripped 4 bases from V and 0 bases from J, with 16 bases between. The CDR3 spans 16 residues. The CDR3 here is CASSRGGSGVNTEAFF. The CDR3 DNA follows: TGCGCCAGCAGCCGAGGTGGGTCGGGGGTGAACACTGAAGCTTTCTTT.

The V and J genes are TRBV28 and TRBJ1-1, with 9 positions matching TRBD1. Germline CDR1 MDHEN, CDR2 SYDVKM. V was clipped by 2 bases and J by 5 bases; unmatched bases: 6. This CDR3 is 15 amino acids long. CDR3 in amino acids: CASSLPGTGNTEAFF. DNA for the CDR3: TGTGCCAGCAGTTTACCCGGGACAGGGAATACTGAAGCTTTCTTT.

The CDR3 loop reads CASSLAGEGTEAFF. CDR3 DNA sequence: TGCGCCAGCAGCTTGGCAGGGGAGGGAACTGAAGCTTTCTTT. The rearrangement joins TRBV5-1 to TRBJ1-1; possibly TRBD1 for D (6 bases). Looked up from germline, CDR1 is SGHRS and CDR2 is YFSETQ. V dropped 0 bases and J dropped 5 bases, with 11 bases sitting between them. The CDR3 covers 14 residues.

The CDR3 DNA is TGTGCCAGCTCACTCACTAAGTATGAGCAGTTCTTC. Protein: CASSLTKYEQFF. The rearrangement uses TRBV18 and TRBJ2-1; no reliable D call. The V end was cut by 4 bases, the J end by 8 bases, with 9 bases between. The V gene's germline CDR1 is KGHSH and CDR2 LQKENI. This CDR3 comprises 12 residues. The complete variable domain, with remaining parts taken from reference TRBV18 and TRBJ2-1, reads NAGVMQNPRHLVRRRGQEARLRCSPMKGHSHVYWYRQLPEEGLKFMVYLQKENIIDESGMPKERFSAEFPKEGPSILRIQQVVRGDSAAYFCASSLTKYEQFFGPGTRLTVL.

The V call is TRBV20-1, the J call TRBJ1-1, with D unclear. With 3 bases removed from V and 0 bases from J, the gap between germline ends came to 14 bases. Germline V gene data show CDR1 as DFQATT and CDR2 as SNEGSKA (reference sequence). The CDR3 is 15 residues long. The CDR3: CSASIGHNMNTEAFF. As DNA, the CDR3 is TGCAGTGCTAGTATAGGGCATAACATGAACACTGAAGCTTTCTTT.

The genes are TRBV4-2 and TRBJ1-1; 8 bases align to TRBD1. Germline V gene data show CDR1 as LGHNA and CDR2 as YNFKEQ. The length of the CDR3 is 14 residues. The V segment lost 1 base and the J segment 4 bases; nucleotides outside the gene matches: 2. The CDR3 sequence is CASSQAGTGTEAFF. The CDR3 DNA is TGTGCCAGCAGCCAAGCCGGGACAGGCACTGAAGCTTTCTTT.

The chain joins TRBV7-2 to TRBJ1-2, with TRBD1 as a possible D gene (5 bases). Germline CDR1 is SGHTA and CDR2 is FQGNSA. The V end lost 4 bases, the J end lost 4 bases, and 13 bases lay between the germline ends. This CDR3 comprises 14 residues. CDR3 DNA: TGTGCCAGCAGCTGGTCGCAGGGCCCCTATGGCTACACCTTC. This sequence encodes CASSWSQGPYGYTF.

The rearrangement links TRBV29-1 to TRBJ1-5; possible D gene TRBD1, 5 bases. Germline lookup yields CDR1 SQVTM and CDR2 ANQGSEA. Trimming removed 4 bases at V and 5 bases at J, with 9 bases between. CDR3 length equals 12 residues. DNA of the CDR3: TGCAGCGTTGGGGGGATGGATCAGCCCCAGCATTTT. Amino acids: CSVGGMDQPQHF.

This clone was observed a single time. The genes are TRBV11-2 and TRBJ2-5, with D unresolved. This CDR3 region has 12 residues. Germline V gives CDR1 SGHAT, CDR2 FQNNGV. V dropped 0 bases and J dropped 7 bases, with 6 bases sitting between them. DNA of the CDR3: TGTGCCAGCAGCTTAGATCCCCGGACCCAGTACTTC. Encoded protein: CASSLDPRTQYF. The whole variable domain, remainder taken from reference TRBV11-2 and TRBJ2-5, is EAGVAQSPRYKIIEKRQSVAFWCNPISGHATLYWYQQILGQGPKLLIQFQNNGVVDDSQLPKDRFSAERLKGVDSTLKIQPAKLEDSAVYLCASSLDPRTQYFGPGTRLLVL.

V and J are TRBV3-1 (or the pseudogene TRBV3-2) and TRBJ1-4; D gene ambiguous. The V end lost 3 bases, the J end lost 5 bases, and 13 bases lay between the germline ends. There are 15 residues in the CDR3. From germline, CDR1 is LGHDT and CDR2 YNNKEL (reference sequence). The CDR3, as DNA: TGTGCCAGCAGCCAGTTTACCAACTCAAATGAAAAACTGTTTTTT. It yields the protein CASSQFTNSNEKLFF.

This chain joins TRBV10-3 and TRBJ2-3, with a possible D match to TRBD1 (5 bases). The V end lost 7 bases, the J end lost 7 bases, and 15 bases lay between the germline ends. The V gene's germline CDR1 is ENHRY and CDR2 SYGVKD. CDR3 length: 13 residues. The CDR3 DNA reads TGTGCCATCACTTCAGGGTTGGGAAATACGCAGTATTTT. Its translation: CAITSGLGNTQYF.

The chain combines TRBV6-2 or TRBV6-3 with TRBJ2-5; 11 bases align to TRBD2. Germline V gene lookup returns CDR1 MNHEY and CDR2 SVGEGT. The CDR3 consists of 15 residues. Losses at the gene ends were 4 bases for V and 5 bases for J; bases not matched to a gene: 6. This chain's CDR3 is CASSSPSGGTETQYF. CDR3 DNA: TGTGCCAGCAGTTCCCCTAGCGGGGGGACGGAGACCCAGTACTTC.

The chain employs TRBV7-8 and TRBJ2-1; D is unclear. The CDR3 is made up of 16 amino acids. The germline gives CDR1 SGHVS, CDR2 FQNEAQ. The V and J ends lost 4 bases and 6 bases respectively, with 19 bases between them. The CDR3 loop is CASSSLAGHLGNEQFF. As DNA, the CDR3 is TGTGCCAGCAGCTCCCTTGCTGGGCACCTTGGCAATGAGCAGTTCTTC.

This clone was detected only once. CDR3 in DNA: TGTGCCACCAGCAGAGATGGGGACAGGGCGGCCTATAATTCACCCCTCCACTTT. The encoded protein is CATSRDGDRAAYNSPLHF. V is TRBV15 and J is TRBJ1-6; 9 bases are a match to TRBD1. The ends lost 0 bases at V and 2 bases at J; junction bases unmatched: 5. Germline V gene data show CDR1 as LNHNV and CDR2 as YYDKDF (reference sequence). CDR3 length equals 18 residues.

The chain links TRBV5-1 to TRBJ2-7, with D unclear. Germline lookup yields CDR1 SGHRS and CDR2 YFSETQ. The CDR3 spans 12 residues. With 4 bases removed from V and 5 bases from J, the gap between germline ends came to 10 bases. The CDR3 loop reads CASSLRPHEQYF. The CDR3, as DNA: TGCGCCAGCAGCCTGAGACCCCACGAGCAGTACTTC.

In this sample, this clone turned up a few times. The V gene is TRBV6-1, the J gene TRBJ1-3; D might be TRBD1 (5 bases). Germline V lookup: CDR1 MNHNS, CDR2 SASEGT. Trimming cost V 2 bases and J 0 bases, with 11 bases left between them. The CDR3 extends over 16 amino acids. The CDR3 DNA follows: TGTGCCAGCAGTGAAAAGGGTAGGGGCTCTGGAAACACCATATATTTT. It yields the protein CASSEKGRGSGNTIYF.

The V gene is TRBV18, the J gene TRBJ2-7; no reliable D call. CDR1 KGHSH and CDR2 LQKENI come from the germline V gene. The V end was cut by 1 base, the J end by 5 bases, with 9 bases between. The CDR3 covers 13 residues. DNA for the CDR3: TGTGCCAGCTCACCACGCCAGGTCAACGAGCAGTACTTC. Protein product: CASSPRQVNEQYF.

This chain connects TRBV14 to TRBJ1-4; unclear D gene. The CDR3 is made up of 15 amino acids. The V gene's germline CDR1 is SGHDN and CDR2 FVKESK. V was shortened by 0 bases and J by 3 bases, with 8 bases between the two germline ends. CDR3 in DNA: TGTGCCAGCAGCCAAGAAAGGGCGGCTAATGAAAAACTGTTTTTT. This codes for CASSQERAANEKLFF.

This clone has just a few counts. V is TRBV7-3 and J is TRBJ2-1; TRBD2 matches 10 bases. From germline, CDR1 is SGHTA and CDR2 FQGTGA. Trimming at V came to 5 bases and at J to 9 bases, leaving 13 bases not matched to a gene. The CDR3 totals 16 residues. This CDR3 reads CASSPQGLAGASEQFF. The DNA of the CDR3 is TGTGCCAGCAGCCCTCAGGGCCTAGCGGGAGCAAGTGAGCAGTTCTTC.

For the CDR3, the DNA is TGTGCCAGCAGCTTAGATAGGACAAGACCCTATGGCTACACCTTC. Encoded protein: CASSLDRTRPYGYTF. The gene calls are TRBV7-9 and TRBJ1-2; the D gene is possibly TRBD1 (5 bases). Trimming left V 1 base short and J 4 bases short, with 13 bases between. CDR1 is SEHNR and CDR2 is FQNEAQ in the germline V gene (reference sequence). This CDR3 spans 15 amino acids.

The rearrangement links TRBV27 to TRBJ1-5, with TRBD1 identical over 7 bases. The V gene's germline CDR1 is MNHEY and CDR2 SMNVEV (reference sequence). The CDR3 extends over 16 amino acids. The ends lost 4 bases at V and 3 bases at J; junction bases unmatched: 9. The chain's CDR3 is CASSSNRGGLNQPQHF. CDR3 nucleotide sequence: TGTGCCAGCAGTTCTAACAGGGGAGGCCTCAATCAGCCCCAGCATTTT.

This CDR3 reads CASSLDPYEQYF. As DNA, the CDR3 is TGTGCCAGCAGCTTAGACCCCTACGAGCAGTACTTC. The rearrangement uses TRBV11-3 and TRBJ2-7, with unresolved D. From germline, CDR1 is SGHNT and CDR2 YENEEA. The CDR3 has 12 residues. Trimming left V 0 bases short and J 2 bases short, with 2 bases between.

This chain connects TRBV28 to TRBJ2-7; a weak D match, TRBD1 (5 bases). From germline, CDR1 is MDHEN and CDR2 SYDVKM. Trimming took off 6 bases at V and 2 bases at J, with 17 bases between the two ends. This CDR3 is 15 amino acids long. The CDR3 sequence: CASSRPRGQTYEQYF. As DNA, the CDR3 is TGTGCCAGCAGCCGTCCTAGGGGCCAGACCTACGAGCAGTACTTC.

This sequence joins TRBV28 and TRBJ2-7; 12 nucleotides line up with TRBD2. Germline assignment: CDR1 MDHEN and CDR2 SYDVKM. Trimming removed 11 bases from V and 3 bases from J; junction bases left unmatched: 11. The CDR3 runs to 15 residues. The CDR3 sequence is CAAAPTSGSSYEQYF. Written as DNA, the CDR3 is TGTGCCGCGGCCCCGACTAGCGGGAGTAGCTACGAGCAGTACTTC. The variable domain in full, with the rest retrieved from reference TRBV28 and TRBJ2-7, is DVKVTQSSRYLVKRTGEKVFLECVQDMDHENMFWYRQDPGLGLRLIYFSYDVKMKEKGDIPEGYSVSREKKERFSLILESASTNQTSMYLCAAAPTSGSSYEQYFGPGTRLTVT.

This chain uses TRBV20-1 with TRBJ2-5; 8 bases agree with TRBD2. Trimming cost V 3 bases and J 4 bases; bases outside gene matches: 13. CDR1 and CDR2 from the germline V gene are DFQATT and SNEGSKA (reference sequence). This CDR3 is 16 amino acids long. CDR3 in DNA: TGCAGTGCTAGTAAAACTAGCGGAGGGGCATTAGAGACCCAGTACTTC. Residues: CSASKTSGGALETQYF.

V is TRBV30 and J is TRBJ1-6; D is unclear. CDR1 and CDR2 from the germline V gene are GTSNPN and SVGIG (reference sequence). CDR3 length: 15 amino acids. Trimming shortened V by 0 bases and J by 8 bases, and 14 bases separated the two germline ends. The DNA for the CDR3 is TGTGCCTGGAGTGTAGGTGGAGGCAGTTATTCACCCCTCCACTTT. Translating gives CAWSVGGGSYSPLHF.